The 14 T cell receptor beta chains in this list originate from one sample, sequenced in a study of T cell responses to AZD1222 COVID-19 vaccine. Using immunoSEQ multiplex PCR, the repertoire was profiled, and TCRdb retains in-frame clones only, with some absent. Among about 120,000 clones listed, around nine tenths were seen once. The sequenced sample was peripheral blood, obtained 28 days after the second AZD1222 dose. The receptors come from an adult who received the AZD1222 COVID-19 vaccine.

The chain employs TRBV28 and TRBJ1-5; D gene uncertain. The CDR3 loop spans 14 amino acids. Germline CDR1 reads MDHEN; CDR2 reads SYDVKM. Trimming removed 5 bases from V and 6 bases from J, with 14 bases in between. CDR3 loop: CASSNYHGVQPQHF. The CDR3, as DNA: TGTGCCAGCAGTAATTACCACGGGGTTCAGCCCCAGCATTTT. Drawing the rest from reference TRBV28 and TRBJ1-5, the complete variable domain is DVKVTQSSRYLVKRTGEKVFLECVQDMDHENMFWYRQDPGLGLRLIYFSYDVKMKEKGDIPEGYSVSREKKERFSLILESASTNQTSMYLCASSNYHGVQPQHFGDGTRLSIL.

This clone occurred a few times. V usage is TRBV7-6 and J usage is TRBJ2-2, with a tentative D call TRBD2 (6 bases). Trimming took 5 bases from V and 4 from J, leaving 17 bases between them. The CDR3 has 16 amino acids. Germline CDR1 SGHVS, CDR2 FNYEAQ. CDR3: CASSDMSGRLTGELFF. CDR3 coding DNA: TGTGCCAGCAGCGACATGAGTGGGAGGCTCACCGGGGAGCTGTTTTTT.

The chain uses TRBV21-1 and TRBJ1-3; the table's D call, TRBD1, was not checked against the DNA. TRBV21-1 is a documented pseudogene. The CDR3 has 16 amino acids. CDR3: CASSTQDTSSGNTIYF. The CDR3 DNA follows: TGTGCCAGCAGCACCCAAGACACGAGCTCTGGAAACACCATATATTTT.

The chain employs TRBV5-1 and TRBJ2-3; 8 bases align to TRBD1. The germline V gene has CDR1 SGHRS and CDR2 YFSETQ. Trimming cost V 0 bases and J 5 bases; bases outside gene matches: 8. This CDR3 is built from 16 residues. The CDR3 coding sequence is TGCGCCAGCAGCTTGGACCAGGGGGCCTGGGGAGATACGCAGTATTTT. The encoded protein is CASSLDQGAWGDTQYF.

The V gene is TRBV27, the J gene TRBJ2-5, with 8 bases aligning to TRBD1. The CDR3 has 16 residues. V dropped 3 bases and J dropped 1; count of bases not matched to a gene: 7. Germline-derived CDR1 and CDR2 are MNHEY and SMNVEV (reference sequence). CDR3 in amino acids: CASSFLGTGAQETQYF. The CDR3 DNA is TGTGCCAGCAGTTTCCTCGGGACAGGAGCCCAAGAGACCCAGTACTTC.

In DNA form, the CDR3 reads TGCGCCGGTTCGGGGGGTACTAATGAAAAACTGTTTTTT. It codes for CAGSGGTNEKLFF. This chain uses TRBV5-1 with TRBJ1-4; tentative D call: TRBD1 (5 bases). Germline loops: CDR1 SGHRS, CDR2 YFSETQ. V was pared by 10 bases and J by 2 bases, with 12 bases between. The CDR3 covers 13 residues. The full variable domain, completed using reference TRBV5-1 and TRBJ1-4, is KAGVTQTPRYLIKTRGQQVTLSCSPISGHRSVSWYQQTPGQGLQFLFEYFSETQRNKGNFPGRFSGRQFSNSRSEMNVSTLELGDSALYLCAGSGGTNEKLFFGSGTQLSVL.

The J gene is TRBJ2-1, the V gene TRBV6-2 or TRBV6-3; the match to TRBD2 covers 11 bases. The CDR3 runs to 17 residues. From germline, CDR1 is MNHEY and CDR2 SVGEGT. J gave up 8 bases and V 2 bases, and 11 bases lay outside the gene matches. The CDR3 region is CASSYPLTSGSFDEQFF. The CDR3 bases are TGTGCCAGCAGTTACCCCCTAACTAGCGGGAGCTTCGATGAGCAGTTCTTC.

The chain couples TRBV4-1 to TRBJ1-2; no firm D call. The germline V and J ends were trimmed by 1 base and 4 bases, with 10 bases remaining between them. There are 14 residues in the CDR3. Germline CDR1 MGHRA, CDR2 YSYEKL. The CDR3 here is CASSQVLGSYGYTF. In DNA form, the CDR3 reads TGCGCCAGCAGCCAAGTTTTAGGGTCCTATGGCTACACCTTC.

The chain recombines TRBV29-1 with TRBJ2-3; TRBD1 matches 8 bases. V lost 0 bases and J lost 3; bases outside the gene matches: 2. The CDR3 contains 14 residues. Germline-derived CDR1 and CDR2 are SQVTM and ANQGSEA. Here the CDR3 reads CSVEDTGGTDTQYF. Here the CDR3 DNA reads TGCAGCGTTGAAGATACAGGGGGGACAGATACGCAGTATTTT.

V gene TRBV9 combines with J gene TRBJ1-2; no clear D gene. The CDR3 has 14 amino acids. Germline V gene lookup returns CDR1 SGDLS and CDR2 YYNGEE. Trimming took off 0 bases at V and 4 bases at J, with 10 bases between the two ends. The CDR3 DNA is TGTGCCAGCAGCGTAGCTTCCAGGAGCTATGGCTACACCTTC. Translated, it gives CASSVASRSYGYTF.

The chain links TRBV7-2 to TRBJ1-2, with no clear D. This CDR3 has 13 residues. V shed 0 bases and J shed 8 bases, with 10 bases lying between them. The V gene's germline CDR1 is SGHTA and CDR2 FQGNSA. CDR3 sequence (DNA): TGTGCCAGCAGCTTAGCGTGGGGTGAAGGCTACACCTTC. Encoded protein: CASSLAWGEGYTF. The whole variable domain, remainder taken from reference TRBV7-2 and TRBJ1-2, is GAGVSQSPSNKVTEKGKDVELRCDPISGHTALYWYRQSLGQGLEFLIYFQGNSAPDKSGLPSDRFSAERTGGSVSTLTIQRTQQEDSAVYLCASSLAWGEGYTFGSGTRLTVV.

V usage is TRBV3-1 (or the pseudogene TRBV3-2) and J usage is TRBJ2-3; perhaps TRBD2 as D (5 bases). Germline assignment: CDR1 LGHDT and CDR2 YNNKEL (reference sequence). V dropped 1 base and J dropped 8 bases, with 16 bases sitting between them. This CDR3 is built from 15 residues. The CDR3 DNA reads TGTGCCAGCAGCCAAGCCTTCTCGAGGGAAGGTACGCAGTATTTT. Amino acids: CASSQAFSREGTQYF.

The chain employs TRBV19 and TRBJ1-2, with D unclear. The length of the CDR3 is 14 residues. In germline, CDR1 is LNHDA, CDR2 SQIVND (reference sequence). Trimming cost V 6 bases and J 2 bases, with 13 bases left between them. The CDR3 loop reads CASRVQAINYGYTF. Written as DNA, the CDR3 is TGTGCCAGTAGGGTCCAGGCGATAAACTATGGCTACACCTTC.

In DNA, the CDR3 is TGCGCCAGCAGCTTGACCCTAGCGGGAGACGCAAGGGAGACCCAGTACTTC. Encoded protein: CASSLTLAGDARETQYF. The V call is TRBV5-1, the J call TRBJ2-5; 10 nucleotides align to TRBD2. The CDR3 loop spans 17 amino acids. Trimming at V came to 1 base and at J to 5 bases, leaving 11 bases not matched to a gene. From germline, CDR1 is SGHRS and CDR2 YFSETQ.